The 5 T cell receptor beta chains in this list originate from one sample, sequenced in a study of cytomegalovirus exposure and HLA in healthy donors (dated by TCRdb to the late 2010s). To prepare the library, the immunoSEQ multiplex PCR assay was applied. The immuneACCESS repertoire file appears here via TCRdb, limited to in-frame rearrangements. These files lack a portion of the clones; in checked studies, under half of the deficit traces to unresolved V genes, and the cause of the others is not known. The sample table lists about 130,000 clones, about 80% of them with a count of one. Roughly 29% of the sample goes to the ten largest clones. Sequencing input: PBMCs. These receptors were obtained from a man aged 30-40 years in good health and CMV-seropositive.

The CDR3 nucleotides are TGTGCCAGTAGTATGGACATCGACTCAGATACGCAGTATTTT. This translates into CASSMDIDSDTQYF. V usage is TRBV19 and J usage is TRBJ2-3; D is possibly TRBD1 (5 bases). In germline, CDR1 is LNHDA, CDR2 SQIVND (reference sequence). Trimming removed 3 bases from V and 4 bases from J, with 11 bases in between. The CDR3 has 14 amino acids.

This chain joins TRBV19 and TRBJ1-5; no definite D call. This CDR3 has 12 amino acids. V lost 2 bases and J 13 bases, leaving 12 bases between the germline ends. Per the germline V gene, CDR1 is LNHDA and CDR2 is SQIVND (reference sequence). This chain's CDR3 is CASSIRGNYQHF. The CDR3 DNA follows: TGTGCCAGTAGTATAAGAGGGAATTATCAGCATTTT.

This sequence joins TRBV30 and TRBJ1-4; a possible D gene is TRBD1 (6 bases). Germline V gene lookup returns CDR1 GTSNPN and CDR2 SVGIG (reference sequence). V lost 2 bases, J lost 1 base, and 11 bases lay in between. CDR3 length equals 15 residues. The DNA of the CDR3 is TGTGCCTGGAGTCAATCAGGGGTAACTAATGAAAAACTGTTTTTT. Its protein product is CAWSQSGVTNEKLFF.

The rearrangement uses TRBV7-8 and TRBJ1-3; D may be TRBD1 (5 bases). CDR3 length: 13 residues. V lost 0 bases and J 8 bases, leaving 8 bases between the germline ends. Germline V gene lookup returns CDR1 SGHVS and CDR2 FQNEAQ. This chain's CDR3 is CASSLAGGDTIYF. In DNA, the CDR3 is TGTGCCAGCAGCTTAGCTGGGGGGGACACCATATATTTT.

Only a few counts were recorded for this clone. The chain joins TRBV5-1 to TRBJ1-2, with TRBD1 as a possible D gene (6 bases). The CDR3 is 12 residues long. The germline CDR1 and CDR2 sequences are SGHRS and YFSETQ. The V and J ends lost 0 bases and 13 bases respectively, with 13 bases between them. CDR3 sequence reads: CASSLGGGPPTF. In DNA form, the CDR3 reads TGCGCCAGCAGCTTGGGAGGGGGTCCCCCCACCTTC.